The T cell receptor (beta chain) under discussion was sequenced for a study of blood T cell repertoires in COVID-19. Clones were sequenced by immunoSEQ multiplex PCR, and TCRdb holds only the in-frame ones, with some missing. In the table there are 120,000 to 150,000 clones, roughly 89% of which are singletons. The germline V and J ends were trimmed by 6 bases and 3 bases, with 18 bases remaining between them. Germline V gene sequence: CDR1 MNHEY, CDR2 SVGEGT. CDR3 length: 15 residues. Exposed study participants had met a COVID-19 case within 2 weeks before entry. The sequence was obtained from a woman between 50 and 59 years old who had been exposed to COVID-19. Sequencing was carried out using PBMCs or T cells enriched from blood (not recorded which). The chain has TRBV6-2 or TRBV6-3 and TRBJ2-7; D is possibly TRBD2 (6 bases). This CDR3 is CASSLPKAGLYEQYF. The CDR3 bases are TGTGCCAGCAGCCTCCCCAAGGCGGGACTCTACGAGCAGTACTTC.